This T cell receptor beta chain was captured in a study of blood T cell repertoires in COVID-19. The junction had 3 bases not matched to a gene; V was cut back by 2 bases and J by 1 base. This CDR3 is 15 amino acids long. From germline, CDR1 is MGHRA and CDR2 YSYEKL. Measured with immunoSEQ multiplex PCR; TCRdb has only the in-frame clones, and not every one. This sample has under 75,000 clones, with roughly 88% found just once. This chain connects TRBV4-1 to TRBJ2-3; 7 bases line up with TRBD2. The sequencing sample was made of peripheral blood. This sequence was found in a woman aged 80 or over with active COVID-19. CDR3 bases: TGCGCCAGCAGCCAAATCCTAGCGGGCACAGATACGCAGTATTTT. Protein sequence: CASSQILAGTDTQYF.